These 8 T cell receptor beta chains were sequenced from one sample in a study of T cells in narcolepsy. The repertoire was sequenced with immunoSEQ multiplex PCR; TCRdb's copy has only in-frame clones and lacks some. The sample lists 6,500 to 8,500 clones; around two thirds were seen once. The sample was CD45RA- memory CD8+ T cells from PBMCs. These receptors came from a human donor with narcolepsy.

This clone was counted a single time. This CDR3 reads CASSGDTPIEAFF. CDR3 nucleotides: TGTGCCAGCAGCGGGGACACACCGATTGAAGCTTTCTTT. The V gene is TRBV7-2, the J gene TRBJ1-1; a possible D gene is TRBD1 (6 bases). Germline lookup yields CDR1 SGHTA and CDR2 FQGNSA. This CDR3 has 13 amino acids. Trimming pared 5 bases from V and 7 bases from J, leaving 14 bases between.

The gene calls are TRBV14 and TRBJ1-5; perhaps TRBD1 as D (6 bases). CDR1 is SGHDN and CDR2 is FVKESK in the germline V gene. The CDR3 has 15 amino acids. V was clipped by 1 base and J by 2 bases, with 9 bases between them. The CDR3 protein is CASSQGRQGNQPQHF. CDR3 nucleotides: TGTGCCAGCAGCCAAGGACGACAGGGCAATCAGCCCCAGCATTTT. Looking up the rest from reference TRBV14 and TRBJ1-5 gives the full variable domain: EAGVTQFPSHSVIEKGQTVTLRCDPISGHDNLYWYRRVMGKEIKFLLHFVKESKQDESGMPNNRFLAERTGGTYSTLKVQPAELEDSGVYFCASSQGRQGNQPQHFGDGTRLSIL.

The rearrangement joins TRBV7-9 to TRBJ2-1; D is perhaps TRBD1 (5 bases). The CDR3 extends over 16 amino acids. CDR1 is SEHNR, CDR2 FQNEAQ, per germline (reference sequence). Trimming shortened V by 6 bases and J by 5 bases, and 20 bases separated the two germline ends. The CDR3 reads CASSQTDTWPDNEQFF. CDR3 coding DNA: TGTGCCAGCAGTCAAACGGACACCTGGCCGGACAATGAGCAGTTCTTC.

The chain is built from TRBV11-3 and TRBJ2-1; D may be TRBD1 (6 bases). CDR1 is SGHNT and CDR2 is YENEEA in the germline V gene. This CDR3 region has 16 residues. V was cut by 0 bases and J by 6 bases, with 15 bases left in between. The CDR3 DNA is TGTGCCAGCAGCTTAGATTTTGGGGGCCAGAGCAATGAGCAGTTCTTC. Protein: CASSLDFGGQSNEQFF.

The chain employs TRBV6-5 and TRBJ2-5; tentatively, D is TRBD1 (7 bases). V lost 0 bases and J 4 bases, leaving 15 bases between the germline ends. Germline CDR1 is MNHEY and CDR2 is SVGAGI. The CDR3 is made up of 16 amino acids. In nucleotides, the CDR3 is TGTGCCAGCAGTTACTCGGAGGGGACAGCTTCAGAGACCCAGTACTTC. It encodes CASSYSEGTASETQYF.

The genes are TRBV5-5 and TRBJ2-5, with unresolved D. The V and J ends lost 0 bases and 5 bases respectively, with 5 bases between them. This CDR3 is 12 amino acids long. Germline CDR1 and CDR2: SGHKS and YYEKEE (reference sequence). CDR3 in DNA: TGTGCCAGCAGCTTGGGGCAGGAGACCCAGTACTTC. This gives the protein CASSLGQETQYF.

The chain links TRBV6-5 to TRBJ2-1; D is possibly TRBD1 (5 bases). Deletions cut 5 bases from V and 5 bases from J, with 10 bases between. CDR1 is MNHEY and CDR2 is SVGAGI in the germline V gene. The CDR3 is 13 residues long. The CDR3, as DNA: TGTGCCAGCAGTGAGGCAGGGAACAATGAGCAGTTCTTC. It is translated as CASSEAGNNEQFF.

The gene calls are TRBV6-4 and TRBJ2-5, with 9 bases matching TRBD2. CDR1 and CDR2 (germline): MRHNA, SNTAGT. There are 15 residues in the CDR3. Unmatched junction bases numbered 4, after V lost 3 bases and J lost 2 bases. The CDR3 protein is CASSEVAGAQETQYF. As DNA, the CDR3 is TGTGCCAGCAGTGAGGTAGCGGGGGCACAAGAGACCCAGTACTTC.